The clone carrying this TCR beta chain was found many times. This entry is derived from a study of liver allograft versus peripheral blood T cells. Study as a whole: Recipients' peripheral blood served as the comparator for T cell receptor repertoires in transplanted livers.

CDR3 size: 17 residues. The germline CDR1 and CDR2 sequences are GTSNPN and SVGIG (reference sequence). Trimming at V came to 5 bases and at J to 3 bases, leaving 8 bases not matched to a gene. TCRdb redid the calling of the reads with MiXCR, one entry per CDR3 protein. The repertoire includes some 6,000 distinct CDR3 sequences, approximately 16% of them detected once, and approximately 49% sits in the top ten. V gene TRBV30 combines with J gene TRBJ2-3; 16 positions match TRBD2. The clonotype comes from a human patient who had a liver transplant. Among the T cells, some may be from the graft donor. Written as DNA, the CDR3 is TGTGCCTGGTTCCCGGGGACTAGCGGGAGGGCTACAGATACGCAGTATTTT. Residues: CAWFPGTSGRATDTQYF.